Sequencing of this T cell receptor (beta chain) was carried out in a study of cytomegalovirus exposure and HLA in healthy donors (dated by TCRdb to about 2017). General notes on the study: An earlier analysis of roughly 630 of the donors reported about 290 Gb of sequence data and about 100 million unique TCR beta sequences from about 179 million T cells. A later analysis re-analyzed previously published TCR beta repertoires from about 600 donors and added high-resolution HLA genotyping to study TCR occurrence patterns. On average, around 240,000 unique TCR beta nucleotide sequences were sequenced per donor among 300 to 500 genotyped donors of the cohort, with approximately 18% of those sequences being non-productive. Class I and class II HLA loci were covered by the typing at four-digit resolution. Genome-wide SNP genotypes for about 55% of the roughly 670 donors were used in a later genetic analysis, which treated that subset as a discovery cohort. All discovery cohort repertoires had been generated using a single sequencing platform. The later analysis used no new phenotypic data to find candidate immune exposures, relying instead on TCR beta sequences and their occurrence across donors. An early release covering just under 650 HLA-typed donors comprised about 300 gigabases of sequencing data and around 86 million unique TCR sequences. The study profiled the T cell repertoires of 550 to 700 subjects by immunosequencing and related them to cytomegalovirus serostatus. The number of donors typed differed by locus, with roughly 629-640 for A, B, C, DRB1 and DQB1, 522 for DQA1, 600 to 610 for DPA1, and approximately 470 for DPB1. In addition to the first cohort of 666 subjects, a separate validation cohort of 120 different subjects was used. High-throughput TCR immunosequencing, statistical association of individual TCRs with disease status, and machine learning were combined to predict cytomegalovirus infection status. Alongside the repertoire data, information on donor age, sex, ethnicity and CMV serostatus was compiled. The aim of the study was to test whether cataloging public T cell receptors could identify signatures of past pathogen exposure. Roughly five DR-DQ haplotypes were handled as single units for association and clustering, since linkage in the cohort was strong. Of the approximately 400 genotyped donors, around 81% fell in the genetic ancestry cluster associated with self-reported Caucasian donors. To decide whether each TCR beta V gene segment behaved as functional or pseudogenic, an earlier analysis of fewer than 750 of the donors relied on high-throughput TCR beta sequencing. Overall study results and their limits: A further reported finding was that TCR beta sequences accurately predicted the HLA-A and HLA-B alleles for most subjects in the first cohort. It was suggested by the authors that the approach could potentially be generalized to other disease states and immunological phenotypes. In both the original and validation cohorts, the classifier was reported to diagnose cytomegalovirus status with high specificity and sensitivity. Because the 87-base-pair reads could not distinguish some IMGT-functional V segments, including TRBV6-2 and TRBV6-3, those segments were excluded. Immune exposure information for the cohort was limited to CMV serostatus. An association between a missense DCLRE1C variant and V-gene and J-gene trimming of TCR beta chains was found in a later genetic analysis and replicated in an independent cohort. Most CMV-associated TCR beta chains appeared to be HLA-restricted in a later analysis, and the HLA associations seemed to be driven largely by CMV exposure. Roughly uniform sequencing depth across donors was assumed in presence/absence analyses, although this assumption may not hold. Three of the identified cytomegalovirus-associated TCR beta chains were confirmed in vitro to be specific for cytomegalovirus antigens. The sequencing pipeline was judged likely to have produced a cluster of highly shared sequence variants as a technical artifact. A total of around 150 TCR beta chains were listed by the study as associated with cytomegalovirus. Most TCR sequences were seen in very few donors, while some public TCRs were found in many individuals. Compared with equally common non-associated chains, HLA-associated TCR beta chains in a later analysis were more clonally expanded and had lower generation probabilities. According to a later analysis, parvovirus B19, influenza, CMV and Epstein-Barr virus appeared linked to several top co-occurrence clusters. In this cohort, only TCR beta chains were sequenced, and detectable features were limited by the absence of alpha or paired-chain data. According to a later analysis, TCR association rates differed among HLA loci, with DRB1 alleles showing the most associated TCRs and HLA-C alleles showing the fewest. Because HLA typing was missing for some donors at each locus, association tests included only the typed subset. Linkage disequilibrium might explain the correlated functional status among segregating V segments, but an unknown experimental factor could not be excluded. In a later analysis, about 16,000 TCR beta sequences were associated with specific HLA alleles at a false discovery rate of 0.05. Assigning TCR associations to individual alleles was difficult when HLA alleles, especially DR and DQ, strongly co-occurred. Roughly 17 rarely observed V segments, including chromosome 9 orphons, were excluded from the earlier analysis of several hundred of the donors because counts were too low. In a later genetic analysis, fewer N-insertions in productive TCRs were reported among donors in an Asian-associated ancestry cluster than the 666-donor mean. Broadly in line with IMGT annotations, most TCR beta V segments showed up in productive rearrangements about 87% or about 30% of the time in an earlier analysis of a few hundred of the donors.

In total, approximately 610 healthy bone marrow donors made up the cohort. All cohort members were sampled while nominally healthy, although unrecorded immune exposures were likely present. The donor tested CMV seronegative, placing the donor among the 352 seronegative members of the cohort. A peripheral blood sample was provided by each donor, and peripheral blood mononuclear cells were used for TCR beta sequencing. The Qiagen DNeasy Blood Extraction Kit was used to extract genomic DNA from the blood cell samples. From the cysteine through the phenylalanine, the CDR3 covers 14 amino acids. The sequence is cut down to CDR3 DNA, 42 bases in frame from base 1. Trimming accounts for 4 bases at V and 9 bases at J, while the number of junction bases matched to no gene is 10. CDR1 and CDR2 are read off the germline V gene as SGDLS and YYNGEE. The library relied on the immunoSEQ multiplex PCR assay. For the multiplex PCR, a mixture combining 60 forward primers for TCR Vbeta segments and 13 reverse primers for TCR Jbeta segments was used. The CDR3 region of rearranged TCR beta genes was amplified from genomic DNA with a multiplex PCR assay. Amplified TCR beta libraries were sequenced as 87-base-pair reads on the Illumina HiSeq System. The authors' pipeline ran thus. A later analysis tallied about 77 million unique TCR beta chains across the 666 repertoires, and some 10 million of those chains were shared by two or more donors. A nearest-neighbor algorithm error-corrected the raw reads and collapsed the reads into unique sequences, merging closely related sequences to remove PCR and sequencing errors. V, D and J gene segments were assigned by aligning CDR3 sequences to IMGT reference sequences. For a sequence to be retained, a match of at least six nucleotides was required to both a V gene segment and a J gene segment. A rearrangement was called productive if the CDR3 had no stop codons and remained in frame with V and J, and every other rearrangement was called non-productive. Following IMGT convention, CDR3 was defined as the stretch from the second conserved V-encoded cysteine to the conserved J-encoded phenylalanine. In an earlier analysis of around 570 of the donors, sequences lacking an unambiguous match to a single V gene segment were excluded. In an earlier analysis of around 590 of the donors, a V segment was called functional when productive rearrangements were above 56.7%, and segregating when the standard deviation between donors exceeded 5%. To diagnose cytomegalovirus status from the catalog of TCR beta chain sequences, a statistical classification framework was built. In a later analysis, V and J genes were assigned by comparing TCR nucleotide sequences against IMGT/GENE-DB human TR gene sequences. In a later analysis, CDR3 sequences and most-parsimonious VDJ recombination scenarios were assigned using the TCRdist pipeline. A later analysis defined each TCR beta chain by its CDR3 amino acid sequence plus V-gene family, and excluded reads lacking a unique V-gene family. As a way to deal with suspected cross-contamination and a sequencing artifact, a later analysis dropped approximately 590 nucleotide sequences that were highly shared and had low generation probability. A later analysis calculated a clonal expansion index for each public chain from normalized within-repertoire ranks of inferred template counts. Generation probabilities in a later analysis came from a VDJ recombination model fitted to out-of-frame rearrangements, and those results were checked against IGoR. In a later analysis, TCR-TCR, TCR-HLA and TCR-CMV co-occurrence was scored with hypergeometric tests, and a repertoire-size bias correction was applied to TCR pairs. False discovery rates were estimated in a later analysis by permuting HLA or CMV assignments 20 times. In a later analysis, co-occurring TCRs were grouped using DBSCAN, with TCRdist sequence similarity added in when clustering inside HLA-allele-positive subsets. Co-occurrence clustering excluded repertoires with fewer than 30,000 or more than 120,000 public chains, plus five with anomalous nucleotide sharing. TCRdb re-hosts the immuneACCESS table, in-frame sequences only. Its copies lack some clones; in the studies checked, an unresolved V gene accounts for under half of them, and the cause for the rest is not known. V and J calls and clone size are given by that table; D and trimming were obtained from the DNA. Within this sample are over 150,000 clones, with around 79% of them counted one time only. The top ten clones comprise around 1.4% of the sample.

This clone was observed a handful of times. Its antigen is still unknown. No per-base quality is available; no much larger clone lies one base away. The TCR sequence derives from a man younger than 35 in good health and CMV-seronegative. The rearrangement combines TRBV9 with TRBJ2-1, and TRBD2 aligns with 7 junction nucleotides. The sequencing sample was made of PBMCs. The CDR3 is CASSPGLDWLEQFF. In nucleotide form, the sequence is TGTGCCAGCAGCCCTGGACTAGATTGGCTTGAGCAGTTCTTC.